The sequence of this T cell receptor (beta chain) was determined in a study of T-cell reconstitution after alpha-beta-depleted transplantation in children. Unique molecular identifiers were incorporated during preparation of the TCRbeta library. TCRdb reprocessed the PCR reads with MiXCR, giving one entry per CDR3 protein. The sample lists hundreds of thousands of distinct CDR3 sequences, roughly a tenth occurring once. The CDR3 covers 14 residues. Trimming stripped 3 bases from V and 1 base from J, with 7 bases between. This clonotype was picked up many times. Sample: PBMCs from the stem cell graft donor, taken from the stem cell graft. The gene calls are TRBV12-3 or TRBV12-4 and TRBJ2-1, with D unresolved. The clonotype was recovered from a human donor who donated a stem cell graft to a child with acute myeloid leukemia. The CDR3 protein is CASSFTDSYNEQFF. The CDR3 bases are TGTGCCAGCAGTTTTACCGATTCCTACAATGAGCAGTTCTTC.